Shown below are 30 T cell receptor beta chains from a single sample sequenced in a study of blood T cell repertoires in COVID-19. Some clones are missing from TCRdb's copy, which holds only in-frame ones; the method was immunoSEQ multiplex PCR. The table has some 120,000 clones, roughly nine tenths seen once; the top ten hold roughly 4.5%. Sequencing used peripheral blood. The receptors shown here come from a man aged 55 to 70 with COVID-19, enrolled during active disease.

This CDR3 reads CASSLDRQISYEQYF. As DNA, the CDR3 is TGCGCCAGCAGCTTGGATCGCCAGATCTCCTACGAGCAGTACTTC. The rearrangement joins TRBV5-1 to TRBJ2-7; no clear D. CDR1 and CDR2 from the germline V gene are SGHRS and YFSETQ. The CDR3 contains 15 residues. V was pared by 0 bases and J by 0 bases, with 10 bases between.

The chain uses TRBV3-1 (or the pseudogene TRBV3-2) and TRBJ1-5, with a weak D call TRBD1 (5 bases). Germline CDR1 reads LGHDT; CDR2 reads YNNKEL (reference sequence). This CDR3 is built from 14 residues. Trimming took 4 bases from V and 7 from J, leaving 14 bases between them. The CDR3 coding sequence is TGTGCCAGCAGCCTCTCGGGGGGGTGGCAGCCCCAGCATTTT. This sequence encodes CASSLSGGWQPQHF.

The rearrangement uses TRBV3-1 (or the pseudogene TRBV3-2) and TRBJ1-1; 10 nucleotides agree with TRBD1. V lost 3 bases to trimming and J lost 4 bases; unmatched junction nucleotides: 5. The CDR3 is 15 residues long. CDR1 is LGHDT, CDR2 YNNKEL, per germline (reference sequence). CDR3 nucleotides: TGTGCCAGCAGCCACACGGACAGGGGGAGCACTGAAGCTTTCTTT. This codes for CASSHTDRGSTEAFF.

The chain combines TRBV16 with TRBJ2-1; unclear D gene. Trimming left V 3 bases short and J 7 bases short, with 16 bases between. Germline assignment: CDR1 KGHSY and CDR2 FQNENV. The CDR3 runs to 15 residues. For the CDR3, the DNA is TGTGCCAGCAGCCAGGCGGCGACGGCGAGTAATGAGCAGTTCTTC. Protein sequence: CASSQAATASNEQFF.

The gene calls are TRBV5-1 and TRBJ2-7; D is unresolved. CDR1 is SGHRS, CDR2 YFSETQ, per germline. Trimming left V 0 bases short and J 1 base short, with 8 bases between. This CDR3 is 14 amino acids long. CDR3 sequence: CASSLDQISYEQYF. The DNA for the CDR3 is TGCGCCAGCAGCTTGGACCAGATTTCCTACGAGCAGTACTTC.

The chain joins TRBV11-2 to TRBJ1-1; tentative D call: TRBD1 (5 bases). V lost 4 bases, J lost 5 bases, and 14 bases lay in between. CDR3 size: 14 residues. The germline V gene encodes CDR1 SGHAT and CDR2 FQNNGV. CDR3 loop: CASSSEGKGTEAFF. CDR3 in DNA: TGTGCCAGCAGCTCCGAAGGGAAGGGGACTGAAGCTTTCTTT.

The DNA for the CDR3 is TGTGCCAGCAGTTTCGCCCGACAGGGGGCGCGTGAGCAGTTCTTC. Translation gives CASSFARQGAREQFF. The rearrangement links TRBV28 to TRBJ2-1, with TRBD1 identical over 10 bases. CDR1 is MDHEN and CDR2 is SYDVKM in the germline V gene. CDR3 length: 15 residues. J lost 9 bases, V lost 3 bases, and 8 bases had no gene match.

The CDR3 region is CASSLAGGVFQFF. CDR3 DNA sequence: TGTGCCAGCAGCTTAGCAGGCGGCGTATTCCAGTTCTTC. This chain links TRBV7-9 with TRBJ2-1; D is uncertain. Per germline, CDR1 SEHNR and CDR2 FQNEAQ (reference sequence). The CDR3 length is 13 residues. Trimming removed 0 bases from V and 13 bases from J, with 13 bases in between.

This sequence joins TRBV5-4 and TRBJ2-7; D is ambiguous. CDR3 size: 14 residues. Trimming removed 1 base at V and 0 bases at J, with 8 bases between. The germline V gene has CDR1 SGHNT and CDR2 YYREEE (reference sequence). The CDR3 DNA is TGTGCCAGCAGCTTGATTAGGAGCTCCTACGAGCAGTACTTC. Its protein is CASSLIRSSYEQYF.

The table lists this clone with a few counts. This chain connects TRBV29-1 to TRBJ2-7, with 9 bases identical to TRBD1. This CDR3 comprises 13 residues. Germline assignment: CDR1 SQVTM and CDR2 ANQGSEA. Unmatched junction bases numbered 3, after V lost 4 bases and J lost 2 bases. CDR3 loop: CSVGGTGPYEQYF. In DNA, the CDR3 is TGCAGCGTTGGTGGGACAGGGCCCTACGAGCAGTACTTC.

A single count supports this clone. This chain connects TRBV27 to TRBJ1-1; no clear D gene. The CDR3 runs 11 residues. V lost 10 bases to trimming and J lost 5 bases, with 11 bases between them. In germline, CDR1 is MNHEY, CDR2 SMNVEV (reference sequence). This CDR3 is CATFGETEAFF. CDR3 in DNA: TGTGCCACCTTCGGGGAAACTGAAGCTTTCTTT.

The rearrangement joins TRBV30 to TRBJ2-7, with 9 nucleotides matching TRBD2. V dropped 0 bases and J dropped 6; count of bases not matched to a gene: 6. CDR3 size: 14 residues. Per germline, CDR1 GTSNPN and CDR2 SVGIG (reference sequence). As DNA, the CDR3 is TGTGCCTGGAGTGTATTTAGCGGGAGCGGCGAGCAGTACTTC. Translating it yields CAWSVFSGSGEQYF.

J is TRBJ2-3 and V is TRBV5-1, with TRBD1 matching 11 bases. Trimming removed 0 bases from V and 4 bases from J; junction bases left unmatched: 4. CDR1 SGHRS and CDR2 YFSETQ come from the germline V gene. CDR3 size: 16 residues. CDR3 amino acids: CASSLGTGGNPDTQYF. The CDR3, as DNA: TGCGCCAGCAGCTTGGGGACAGGGGGCAATCCAGATACGCAGTATTTT.

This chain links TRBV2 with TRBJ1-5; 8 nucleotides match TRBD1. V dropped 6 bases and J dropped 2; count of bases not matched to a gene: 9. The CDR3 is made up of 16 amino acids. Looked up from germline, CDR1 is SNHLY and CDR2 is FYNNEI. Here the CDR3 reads CASSAQGAWGNQPQHF. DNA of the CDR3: TGTGCCAGCAGCGCTCAGGGGGCTTGGGGCAATCAGCCCCAGCATTTT.

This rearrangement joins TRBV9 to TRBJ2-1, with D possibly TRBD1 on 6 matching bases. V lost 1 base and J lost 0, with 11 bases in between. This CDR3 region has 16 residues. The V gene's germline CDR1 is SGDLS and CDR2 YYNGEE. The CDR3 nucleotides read TGTGCCAGCAGCGTACCAGCGGACAGCTCCTACAATGAGCAGTTCTTC. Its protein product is CASSVPADSSYNEQFF.

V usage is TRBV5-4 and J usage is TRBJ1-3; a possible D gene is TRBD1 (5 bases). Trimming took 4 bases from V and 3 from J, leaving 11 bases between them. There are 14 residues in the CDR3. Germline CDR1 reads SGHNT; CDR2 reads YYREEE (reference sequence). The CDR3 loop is CASSLGTIGNTIYF. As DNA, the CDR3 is TGTGCCAGCAGCCTCGGGACTATTGGAAACACCATATATTTT.

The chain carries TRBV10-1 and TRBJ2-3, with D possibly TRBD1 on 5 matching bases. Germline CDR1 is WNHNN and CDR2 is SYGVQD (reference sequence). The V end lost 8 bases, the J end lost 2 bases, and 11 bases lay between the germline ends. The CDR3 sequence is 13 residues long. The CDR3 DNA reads TGCGCCAGCGTAGGGGCAGCCACAGATACGCAGTATTTT. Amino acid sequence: CASVGAATDTQYF.

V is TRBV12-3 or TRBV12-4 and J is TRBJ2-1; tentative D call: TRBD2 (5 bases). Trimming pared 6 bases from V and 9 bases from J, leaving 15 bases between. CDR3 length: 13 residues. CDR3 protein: CASSPQLEGEQFF. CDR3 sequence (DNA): TGTGCCAGCAGCCCCCAACTAGAGGGTGAGCAGTTCTTC.

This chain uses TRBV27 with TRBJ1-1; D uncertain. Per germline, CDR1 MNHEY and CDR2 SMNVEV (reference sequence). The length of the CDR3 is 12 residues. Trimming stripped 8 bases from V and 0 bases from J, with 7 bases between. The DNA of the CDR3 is TGTGCCAGCCGACAATTGAACACTGAAGCTTTCTTT. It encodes CASRQLNTEAFF.

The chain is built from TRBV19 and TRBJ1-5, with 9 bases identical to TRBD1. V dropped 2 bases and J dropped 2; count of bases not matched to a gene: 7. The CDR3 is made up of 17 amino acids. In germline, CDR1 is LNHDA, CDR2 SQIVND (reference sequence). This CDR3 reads CASSITLTGGGNQPQHF. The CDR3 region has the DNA TGTGCCAGTAGTATAACCCTAACAGGGGGCGGCAATCAGCCCCAGCATTTT.

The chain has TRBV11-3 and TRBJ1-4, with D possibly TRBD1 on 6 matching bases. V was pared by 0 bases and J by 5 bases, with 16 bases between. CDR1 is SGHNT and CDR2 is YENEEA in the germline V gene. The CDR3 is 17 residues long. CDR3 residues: CASSLDRMGAVNEKLFF. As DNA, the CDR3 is TGTGCCAGCAGCTTAGATCGGATGGGGGCGGTGAATGAAAAACTGTTTTTT.

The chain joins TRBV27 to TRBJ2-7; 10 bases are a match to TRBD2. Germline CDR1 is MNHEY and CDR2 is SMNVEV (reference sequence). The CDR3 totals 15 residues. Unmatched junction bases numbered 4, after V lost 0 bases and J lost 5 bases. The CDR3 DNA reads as TGTGCCAGCAGTTTATCACCTAGCGGGAGAAACGAGCAGTACTTC. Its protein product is CASSLSPSGRNEQYF.

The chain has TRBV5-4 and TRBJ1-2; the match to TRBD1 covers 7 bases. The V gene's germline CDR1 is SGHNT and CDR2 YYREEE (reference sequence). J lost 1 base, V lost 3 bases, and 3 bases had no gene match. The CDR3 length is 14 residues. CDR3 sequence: CASSSRQGNYGYTF. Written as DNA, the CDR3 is TGTGCCAGCAGCTCAAGACAGGGTAACTATGGCTACACCTTC. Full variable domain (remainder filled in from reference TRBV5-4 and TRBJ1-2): ETGVTQSPTHLIKTRGQQVTLRCSSQSGHNTVSWYQQALGQGPQFIFQYYREEENGRGNFPPRFSGLQFPNYSSELNVNALELDDSALYLCASSSRQGNYGYTFGSGTRLTVV.

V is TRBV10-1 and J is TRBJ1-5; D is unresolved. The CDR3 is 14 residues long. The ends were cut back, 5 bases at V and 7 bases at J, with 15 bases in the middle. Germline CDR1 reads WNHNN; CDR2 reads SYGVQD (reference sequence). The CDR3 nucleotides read TGCGCCAGCAGTCACACCTTCCCGGGACAGCCCCAGCATTTT. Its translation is CASSHTFPGQPQHF.

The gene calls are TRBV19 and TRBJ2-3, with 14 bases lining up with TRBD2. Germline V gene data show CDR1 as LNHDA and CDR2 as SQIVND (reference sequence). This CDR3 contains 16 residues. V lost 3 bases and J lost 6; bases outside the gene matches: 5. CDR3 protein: CASSIRLAGGPDTQYF. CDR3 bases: TGTGCCAGTAGTATCCGACTAGCGGGAGGGCCTGATACGCAGTATTTT.

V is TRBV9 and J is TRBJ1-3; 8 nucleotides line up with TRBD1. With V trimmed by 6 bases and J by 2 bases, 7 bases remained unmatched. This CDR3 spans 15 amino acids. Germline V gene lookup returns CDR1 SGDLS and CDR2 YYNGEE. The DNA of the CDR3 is TGTGCCAGCAATGGACAGGGAGGGCCTGGAAACACCATATATTTT. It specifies CASNGQGGPGNTIYF.

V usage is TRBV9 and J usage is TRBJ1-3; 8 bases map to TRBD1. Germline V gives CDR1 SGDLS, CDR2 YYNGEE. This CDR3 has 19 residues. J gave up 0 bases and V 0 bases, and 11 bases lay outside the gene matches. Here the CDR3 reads CASSVAPVGTGGSGNTIYF. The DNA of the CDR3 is TGTGCCAGCAGCGTAGCCCCAGTCGGGACAGGAGGCTCTGGAAACACCATATATTTT.

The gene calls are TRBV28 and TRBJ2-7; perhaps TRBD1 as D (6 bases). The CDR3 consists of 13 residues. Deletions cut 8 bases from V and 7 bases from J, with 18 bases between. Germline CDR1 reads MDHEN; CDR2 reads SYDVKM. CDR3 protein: CASLGAGAQEQYF. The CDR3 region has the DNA TGTGCCAGCTTGGGGGCAGGGGCTCAAGAGCAGTACTTC. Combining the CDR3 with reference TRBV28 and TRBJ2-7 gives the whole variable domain DVKVTQSSRYLVKRTGEKVFLECVQDMDHENMFWYRQDPGLGLRLIYFSYDVKMKEKGDIPEGYSVSREKKERFSLILESASTNQTSMYLCASLGAGAQEQYFGPGTRLTVT.

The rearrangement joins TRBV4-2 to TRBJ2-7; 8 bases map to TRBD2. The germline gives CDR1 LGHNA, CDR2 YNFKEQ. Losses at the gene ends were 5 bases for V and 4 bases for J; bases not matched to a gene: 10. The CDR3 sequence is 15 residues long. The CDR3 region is CASSTRLALTYEQYF. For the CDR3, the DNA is TGTGCCAGCAGCACCCGACTAGCGCTGACTTACGAGCAGTACTTC.

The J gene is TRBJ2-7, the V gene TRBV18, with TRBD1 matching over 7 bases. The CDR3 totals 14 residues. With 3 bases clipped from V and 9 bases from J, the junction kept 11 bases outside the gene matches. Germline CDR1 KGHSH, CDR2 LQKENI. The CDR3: CASSPGQTEVGQYF. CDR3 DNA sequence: TGTGCCAGCTCACCGGGACAGACGGAGGTGGGGCAGTACTTC.